What follows are 16 T cell receptor beta chains derived from one specimen sequenced in a study of control samples from healthy donors and cancer patients. Repertoires were generated with immunoSEQ multiplex PCR, while TCRdb's copy carries only in-frame clones and drops some. The table lists 150,000 or so clones, roughly 94% of them singletons, with roughly 8.4% in the top ten. The material sequenced was blood. These TCRs come from a woman between 35 and 50 years old in good health.

This clone was picked up a small number of times. The chain combines TRBV3-1 (or the pseudogene TRBV3-2) with TRBJ2-7; 8 bases fit TRBD1. Germline V gene lookup returns CDR1 LGHDT and CDR2 YNNKEL (reference sequence). V was pared by 0 bases and J by 2 bases, with 6 bases of the junction left unmatched. The CDR3 runs to 16 residues. CDR3 sequence: CASSQDITGGTYEQYF. The DNA of the CDR3 is TGTGCCAGCAGCCAAGACATAACAGGGGGAACCTACGAGCAGTACTTC.

The chain couples TRBV30 to TRBJ1-1; maybe TRBD1 (5 bases). V was clipped by 3 bases and J by 1 base, with 9 bases between them. CDR1 and CDR2 (germline): GTSNPN, SVGIG (reference sequence). The CDR3 extends over 13 amino acids. The DNA of the CDR3 is TGTGCCTGGAGACGGGGGACGAACACTGAAGCTTTCTTT. This encodes CAWRRGTNTEAFF.

V is TRBV4-3 and J is TRBJ1-4; D is possibly TRBD1 (5 bases). The germline CDR1 and CDR2 sequences are LGHNA and YSLEER. CDR3 length: 15 residues. The V and J ends lost 0 bases and 8 bases respectively, with 13 bases between them. CDR3 nucleotides: TGCGCCAGCAGCCAAGATTACCGGGGCAGGGAAAAACTGTTTTTT. Its protein product is CASSQDYRGREKLFF.

The CDR3 nucleotides read TGTGCCAGCAGTCCCAGAACACCGCTCACTGAAGCTTTCTTT. This gives the protein CASSPRTPLTEAFF. The chain links TRBV6-5 to TRBJ1-1; D unresolved. With 5 bases removed from V and 4 bases from J, the gap between germline ends came to 14 bases. Germline CDR1 and CDR2: MNHEY and SVGAGI. The CDR3 loop spans 14 amino acids.

The V and J genes are TRBV19 and TRBJ2-3, with D tentatively TRBD1 (5 bases). The CDR3 is made up of 14 amino acids. The germline V gene has CDR1 LNHDA and CDR2 SQIVND (reference sequence). Trimming removed 7 bases from V and 0 bases from J, with 11 bases in between. CDR3 amino acids: CASTAGMSTDTQYF. The CDR3 DNA reads TGTGCCAGTACCGCAGGGATGAGCACAGATACGCAGTATTTT.

The gene calls are TRBV27 and TRBJ2-3; 9 bases are shared with TRBD2. This CDR3 is 14 amino acids long. J gave up 1 base and V 7 bases, and 3 bases lay outside the gene matches. The V gene's germline CDR1 is MNHEY and CDR2 SMNVEV (reference sequence). The CDR3 reads CASKRTSGTDTQYF. The CDR3 nucleotides are TGTGCCAGCAAAAGGACTAGCGGCACAGATACGCAGTATTTT.

The chain recombines TRBV3-1 (or the pseudogene TRBV3-2) with TRBJ1-3; D might be TRBD1 (5 bases). Trimming left V 4 bases short and J 2 bases short, with 9 bases between. CDR3 length equals 14 residues. Germline V CDR1 and CDR2: LGHDT, YNNKEL (reference sequence). This chain's CDR3 is CASSPLGAGNTIYF. The CDR3 DNA reads TGTGCCAGCAGCCCCCTAGGGGCTGGAAACACCATATATTTT.

CDR3 sequence reads: CASSAGFTKRDEQYF. CDR3 sequence (DNA): TGTGCCAGCAGCGCAGGGTTCACAAAGAGGGACGAGCAGTACTTC. This chain connects TRBV3-1 (or the pseudogene TRBV3-2) to TRBJ2-7; D possibly matches TRBD1 or TRBD2 (5 bases each). This CDR3 has 15 residues. Trimming pared 5 bases from V and 5 bases from J, leaving 19 bases between. Germline CDR1 is LGHDT and CDR2 is YNNKEL (reference sequence).

The rearrangement joins TRBV29-1 to TRBJ2-3; tentatively, D is TRBD2 (5 bases). V was cut by 1 base and J by 2 bases, with 16 bases left in between. Germline CDR1 is SQVTM and CDR2 is ANQGSEA. The CDR3 is made up of 16 amino acids. The CDR3 spells CSVEGLGERYTDTQYF. CDR3 DNA: TGCAGCGTTGAAGGATTGGGTGAGCGGTACACAGATACGCAGTATTTT.

The V call is TRBV30, the J call TRBJ2-7; tentatively, D is TRBD2 (5 bases). Trimming stripped 5 bases from V and 7 bases from J, with 21 bases between. Germline V gene sequence: CDR1 GTSNPN, CDR2 SVGIG (reference sequence). The CDR3 is made up of 14 amino acids. The CDR3 loop reads CAWARSRLAGEQYF. As DNA, the CDR3 is TGTGCCTGGGCCCGTAGTCGGCTAGCCGGTGAGCAGTACTTC.

This clone was observed a handful of times. The chain carries TRBV12-3 or TRBV12-4 and TRBJ1-1, with no clear D. CDR3 size: 13 residues. Deletions cut 3 bases from V and 0 bases from J, with 5 bases between. The CDR3 DNA reads TGTGCCAGCAGTTTCCTGCTGAACACTGAAGCTTTCTTT. Its protein product is CASSFLLNTEAFF.

The chain links TRBV2 to TRBJ2-7; 9 bases are a match to TRBD1. V lost 11 bases, J lost 4 bases, and 12 bases stayed unmatched. The CDR3 spans 14 residues. Germline-derived CDR1 and CDR2 are SNHLY and FYNNEI. DNA of the CDR3: TGTGCCGATTTTAAGCCGGGACAGGGTTACGAGCAGTACTTC. Its translation: CADFKPGQGYEQYF. Full variable domain (remainder filled in from reference TRBV2 and TRBJ2-7): EPEVTQTPSHQVTQMGQEVILRCVPISNHLYFYWYRQILGQKVEFLVSFYNNEISEKSEIFDDQFSVERPDGSNFTLKIRSTKLEDSAMYFCADFKPGQGYEQYFGPGTRLTVT.

V is TRBV6-2 or TRBV6-3 and J is TRBJ1-1, with unresolved D. CDR3 length: 11 residues. Germline V gene sequence: CDR1 MNHEY, CDR2 SVGEGT. V lost 2 bases to trimming and J lost 9 bases, with 7 bases between them. This CDR3 is CASSYPSKAFF. The CDR3 DNA reads TGTGCCAGCAGTTACCCCAGCAAAGCTTTCTTT.

Remarks on this clone: Other nucleotide sequences in the sample specify the same CDR3. The V gene is TRBV7-2, the J gene TRBJ2-6, with 8 bases identical to TRBD2. With 2 bases clipped from V and 4 bases from J, the junction kept 4 bases outside the gene matches. The CDR3 runs to 16 residues. Germline loops: CDR1 SGHTA, CDR2 FQGNSA. The CDR3 DNA sequence: TGTGCCAGCAGCTTATTCGGGGGGGCGGGGGCCAACGTCCTGACTTTC. The encoded protein is CASSLFGGAGANVLTF.

This clone was seen once. The chain uses TRBV4-3 and TRBJ1-2; 8 bases fit TRBD1. Germline-derived CDR1 and CDR2 are LGHNA and YSLEER. V lost 0 bases and J lost 8; bases outside the gene matches: 11. There are 16 residues in the CDR3. CDR3 DNA: TGCGCCAGCAGCCAAGATCTGGCAGGGGGCTACCGCGGCTACACCTTC. Protein product: CASSQDLAGGYRGYTF.

The V and J genes are TRBV7-8 and TRBJ2-1; TRBD2 matches at 9 bases. CDR1 and CDR2 from the germline V gene are SGHVS and FQNEAQ. J lost 8 bases, V lost 5 bases, and 16 bases had no gene match. The CDR3 has 17 amino acids. In DNA form, the CDR3 reads TGTGCCAGCAGCGCTAGTAGGGCGGGACTAGCCGGGGATGAGCAGTTCTTC. Encoded protein: CASSASRAGLAGDEQFF.